This is a list of T cell receptor beta chains from one sample in a study of cytomegalovirus exposure and HLA in healthy donors. Method: immunoSEQ multiplex PCR; TCRdb's copy keeps in-frame clones and lacks some. The data contain about 100,000 clones, 75% to 90% of them singletons. Sequences were obtained from PBMCs. These receptors were taken from a man aged 25 to 40 in good health and CMV-seronegative. Each CDR3 is given with its conserved first and last residue. D genes are given only for firm matches. Where a row states a size, it is once, few, many or the class of an expanded clone; other rows omit it.

j_call clone_size d_call v_call cdr3_nt cdr3_aa
TRBJ2-7 - TRBD2 TRBV5-4 TGTGCCAGCAGCCTTAGGACTAGCGGGAGCTACGAGCAGTACTTC CASSLRTSGSYEQYF
TRBJ2-7 once TRBD2 TRBV7-9 TGTGCCAGCAGTTTGACTAGCGGGGCTAGCGAGCAGTACTTC CASSLTSGASEQYF
TRBJ2-2 - TRBD2 TRBV6-6 TGTGCCAGCAGTTACTCTAGCGGGATTGGCACCGGGGAGCTGTTTTTT CASSYSSGIGTGELFF
TRBJ1-3 - - TRBV29-1 TGCAGCGTTGAATTCGTATCCGGGACAACTGCTGGAAACACCATATATTTT CSVEFVSGTTAGNTIYF
TRBJ2-7 - - TRBV27 TGTGCCAGCAGTTTATTAGGGGACAACTACGAGCAGTACTTC CASSLLGDNYEQYF
TRBJ1-5 - TRBD1 TRBV5-5 TGTGCCAGCAGCTTGGCGGGACAGGGGAACCAGCCCCAGCATTTT CASSLAGQGNQPQHF
TRBJ2-5 - TRBD1 TRBV7-3 TGTGCCAGCAGCTCAGGGACAGCCCCGGAGACCCAGTACTTC CASSSGTAPETQYF
TRBJ1-5 - - TRBV21-1 TGTGCCAGCAGCGGCCTCACGCAGCCCCAGCATTTT CASSGLTQPQHF
TRBJ2-7 - TRBD1 TRBV6-5 TGTGCCAGCAGAATCGGACAGGGAACTTACTACGAGCAGTACTTC CASRIGQGTYYEQYF
TRBJ1-4 - - TRBV5-1 TGCGCCAGCAGCTTGGATGGCACAGTTTCTAATGAAAAACTGTTTTTT CASSLDGTVSNEKLFF
TRBJ1-1 - - TRBV9 TGTGCCAGCAGCGTAGCCCCAGGGGTAGGTGGTGAAGCTTTCTTT CASSVAPGVGGEAFF
TRBJ1-6 - - TRBV30 TGTGCCTGGAGTGGGACAGTATTTTCACCCCTCCACTTT CAWSGTVFSPLHF
TRBJ2-3 - - TRBV11-2 TGTGCCAGCAGCCTACCGGATACGCAGTATTTT CASSLPDTQYF
TRBJ1-1 - TRBD1 TRBV4-3 TGCGCCAGCAGCAGCCGGGACAGGGGAATCCACACTGAAGCTTTCTTT CASSSRDRGIHTEAFF
TRBJ1-1 - TRBD1 TRBV11-1 TGTGCCAGCAGCGGAGACAGGGATAGTGCTTTCTTT CASSGDRDSAFF
TRBJ1-6 - - TRBV6-1 TGTGCCAGCAGTGTTGAGGGTTTCAGTTCACCCCTCCACTTT CASSVEGFSSPLHF
TRBJ1-2 - - TRBV9 TGTGCCAGCAGCGTAAACAGTGGCTATGGCTACACCTTC CASSVNSGYGYTF
TRBJ1-6 - - TRBV5-5 TGTGCCAGCAGCGGGAGCCTTTCGGCCCTCCACTTT CASSGSLSALHF
TRBJ2-7 - TRBD2 TRBV6-6 TGTGCCAGCAGTTATAGCGGGGGGTCCCACGAGCAGTACTTC CASSYSGGSHEQYF
TRBJ2-2 - - TRBV11-3 TGTGCCAGCAGCCGTGGTGGGAGCTTCGGGGAACTGTTTTTT CASSRGGSFGELFF
TRBJ1-2 - - TRBV15 TGTGCCACCAGCAGAGGCGGTGGTGCTAACTATGGCTACACCTTC CATSRGGGANYGYTF
TRBJ2-7 - TRBD1 TRBV25-1 TGTGCCAGCAGTGTGAGACAGGGGGCCTACGAGCAGTACTTC CASSVRQGAYEQYF
TRBJ2-7 few - TRBV25-1 TGTGAGGGGTATAGCTCCTACGAGCAGTACTTC CEGYSSYEQYF
TRBJ2-1 - - TRBV4-1 TGCGCCAGCAGCCAAGTAGGAGACGGGGAGGACGAGCAGTTCTTC CASSQVGDGEDEQFF
TRBJ1-6 few TRBD1 TRBV5-4 TGTGCCAGCAGCTTGACAGGGGACGGCAATTCACCCCTCCACTTT CASSLTGDGNSPLHF
TRBJ2-5 - TRBD2 TRBV4-1 TGCGCCAGCAGCCCGGGGGGGCCTCTCCAAGAGACCCAGTACTTC CASSPGGPLQETQYF
TRBJ2-7 once - TRBV21-1 TGTGCCAGCGGGACTAGCGGGACCAAACAGTACTTC CASGTSGTKQYF
TRBJ2-5 - - TRBV28 TGTGCCAGCAGCCAGAAAGAGACCCAGTACTTC CASSQKETQYF
TRBJ1-2 - TRBD1 TRBV28 TGTGCCAGCGGAACCGGGACAGCTGTCAGTGGCTACACCTTC CASGTGTAVSGYTF
TRBJ2-2 - TRBD2 TRBV9 TGTGCCAGCAGCCCACCCGGGGGGCCGGGAGGGGGGGAGCTGTTTTTT CASSPPGGPGGGELFF
TRBJ1-2 - - TRBV5-1 TGCGCCAGCAGCTTGGGACAGAGTGCTAACTATGGCTACACCTTC CASSLGQSANYGYTF
TRBJ2-7 - TRBD1 TRBV10-1 TGCGCCAGCAGTGGGATTTATTCGGGACAGGGGCCAAAGGGGACCTACGAGCAGTACTTC CASSGIYSGQGPKGTYEQYF
TRBJ2-7 - TRBD2 TRBV7-2 TGTGCCAGCAGCTTTTACCTAGCGGGAGGCTCCTACGAGCAGTACTTC CASSFYLAGGSYEQYF
TRBJ2-7 - - TRBV6-4 TGTGCCAGCAGTGATACGGTCAACCGCTACGAGCAGTACTTC CASSDTVNRYEQYF
TRBJ1-1 - TRBD1 TRBV7-2 TGTGCCAGCAGCTTAGCCTTTACAGGGGACACTGAAGCTTTCTTT CASSLAFTGDTEAFF
TRBJ2-1 - - TRBV29-1 TGCAGCGTTGGGAGGCAATACAATGAGCAGTTCTTC CSVGRQYNEQFF
TRBJ2-3 once - TRBV7-3 TGTGCCAGCAGCTTATACGCGGCCTACGGGAGCACAGATACGCAGTATTTT CASSLYAAYGSTDTQYF
TRBJ1-2 - - TRBV2 TGTGCCAGCAGTGATGCCCCTCCCACGGTATTATATGGCTACACCTTC CASSDAPPTVLYGYTF
TRBJ2-3 - TRBD2 TRBV4-2 TGTGCCAGCAGAAGCGGGGGGGATACGCAGTATTTT CASRSGGDTQYF
TRBJ2-1 - TRBD1 TRBV7-2 TGTGCCAGCAGCTGGAAACAGGGGGCAGGGGAGCAGTTCTTC CASSWKQGAGEQFF
TRBJ2-7 - TRBD1 TRBV6-5 TGTGCCAGCAGAATATCCGGGACAGGATCGGCCGAGCAGTACTTC CASRISGTGSAEQYF
TRBJ1-4 - - TRBV7-9 TGTGCCAGCAGCCCGCGTAGTTGGGAAAAACTGTTTTTT CASSPRSWEKLFF
TRBJ1-6 - TRBD1 TRBV2 TGTGCCAGCGGGGGCGGGGGGACAGTCAATTCACCCCTCCACTTT CASGGGGTVNSPLHF
TRBJ2-5 - - TRBV2 TGTGCCAGCATGGGGAGCCGCGAAGAGACCCAGTACTTC CASMGSREETQYF
TRBJ2-5 - TRBD2 TRBV7-9 TGTGCCAGCAGCCTAATCCTGGGACTATTACAAGAGACCCAGTACTTC CASSLILGLLQETQYF
TRBJ1-1 once - TRBV5-6 TGTGCCAGCAGGAAGGGAGGGGCGAACACTGAAGCTTTCTTT CASRKGGANTEAFF
TRBJ2-5 - TRBD1 TRBV5-4 TGTGCCAGCAGCTCTAGACAGGGCCAAGAGACCCAGTACTTC CASSSRQGQETQYF
TRBJ2-5 - - TRBV6-5 TGTGCCAGCAGTTACGGAGGGTCCAAGGGATGGGAGACCCAGTACTTC CASSYGGSKGWETQYF
TRBJ2-2 - - TRBV2 TGTGCCAGCAGTGAACAGGGGGGCAGGACCGGGGAGCTGTTTTTT CASSEQGGRTGELFF
TRBJ2-7 - - TRBV30 TGTGCCTGGAGTTCTACCCCCGACAGGTCCCTGTACTTC CAWSSTPDRSLYF
TRBJ1-2 once TRBD1 TRBV30 TGTGCCTTGGGACAGTCGACTAACTATGGCTACACCTTC CALGQSTNYGYTF
TRBJ1-4 - - TRBV11-2 TGTGCCAGCAGCTTACACAGGACAGCAACTAATGAAAAACTGTTTTTT CASSLHRTATNEKLFF
TRBJ1-2 - TRBD1 TRBV9 TGTGCCAGCAGCGTAGGACAGGGATCCTATGGCTACACCTTC CASSVGQGSYGYTF
TRBJ1-6 - TRBD1 TRBV6-5 TGTGCCAGCAGGCGTGGGACAGACTATAATTCACCCCTCCACTTT CASRRGTDYNSPLHF
TRBJ2-4 - - TRBV4-3 TGCGCCAGCAGCCAAGATAGGGCTAGGGAGAACCTAGCCAAAAACATTCAGTACTTC CASSQDRARENLAKNIQYF
TRBJ2-1 - - TRBV5-8 TGTGCCAGCAACCAGGGCCTAAGCTCCTACAATGAGCAGTTCTTC CASNQGLSSYNEQFF
TRBJ2-7 - - TRBV15 TGTGCCACCAGCGGCTACTATGACGCCTACGAGCAGTACTTC CATSGYYDAYEQYF
TRBJ2-1 - TRBD1 TRBV11-2 TGTGCCAGCATTCCCCAGACAGGGAAATATGAGCAGTTCTTC CASIPQTGKYEQFF